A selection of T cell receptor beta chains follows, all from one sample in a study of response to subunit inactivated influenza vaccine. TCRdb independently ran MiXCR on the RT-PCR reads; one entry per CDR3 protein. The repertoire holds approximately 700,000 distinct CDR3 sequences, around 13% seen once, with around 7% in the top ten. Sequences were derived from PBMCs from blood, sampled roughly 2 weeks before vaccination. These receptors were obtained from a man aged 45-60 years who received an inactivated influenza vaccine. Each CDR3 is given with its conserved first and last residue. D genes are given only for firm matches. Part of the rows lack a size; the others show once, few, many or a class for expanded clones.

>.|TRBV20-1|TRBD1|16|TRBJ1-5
TGCAGTGCTAGATCGCCGACAGGGATCGTTGATCAGCCCCAGCATTTT
CSARSPTGIVDQPQHF
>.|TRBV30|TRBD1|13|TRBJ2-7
TGTGCCGTTGGACGGGGACAGGGGGCGGAGCGGTACTTC
CAVGRGQGAERYF
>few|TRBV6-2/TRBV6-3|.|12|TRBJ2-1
TGTGCCAGCAGCCAGACAGGAACTGAGCAGTTCTTC
CASSQTGTEQFF
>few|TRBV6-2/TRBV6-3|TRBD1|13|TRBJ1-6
TGTGCCAGCCAAGACAGGGCGTATTCACCCCTCCACTTT
CASQDRAYSPLHF
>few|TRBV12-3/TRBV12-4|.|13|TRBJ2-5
TGTGCCAGCAGTTGGAGGGCCCAAGAGACCCAGTACTTC
CASSWRAQETQYF
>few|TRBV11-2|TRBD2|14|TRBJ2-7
TGTGCCAGCAGCTCGGTCCGGGGGGCCTACGAGCAGTACTTC
CASSSVRGAYEQYF
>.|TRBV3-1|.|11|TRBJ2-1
TGTGCCAGCACAGCCCTCAATGAGCAGTTCTTC
CASTALNEQFF
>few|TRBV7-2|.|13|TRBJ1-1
TGTGCCAGCAGGCAAACAGAGAACACTGAAGCTTTCTTT
CASRQTENTEAFF
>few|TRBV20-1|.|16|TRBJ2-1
TGCAGTGCTAGGAGGGGGGGGGAGAGCTCCTACAATGAGCAGTTCTTC
CSARRGGESSYNEQFF
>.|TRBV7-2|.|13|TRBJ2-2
TGTGCCAGCAGCTTAGATCTCGTGGGGGAGCTGTTTTTT
CASSLDLVGELFF
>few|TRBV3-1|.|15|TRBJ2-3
TGTGCCAGCAGCCCCTACCGCGGGATTGGGGATACGCAGTATTTT
CASSPYRGIGDTQYF
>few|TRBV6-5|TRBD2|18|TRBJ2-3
TGTGCCAGCAGTTACTCGGGACTAGCGGGGGGGCTAGGAGATACGCAGTATTTT
CASSYSGLAGGLGDTQYF
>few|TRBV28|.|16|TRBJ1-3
TGTGCCAGCAGTTTCTTGGGTTCGGCGGGTCGAAACACCATATATTTT
CASSFLGSAGRNTIYF
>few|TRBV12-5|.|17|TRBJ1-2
TGTGCTAGTGGCCCCAACCCTAGTCTGCGCCCATTATATGGCTACACCTTC
CASGPNPSLRPLYGYTF
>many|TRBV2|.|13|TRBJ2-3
TGTGCCAGCAGCGTTGCGGTTAGAGATACGCAGTATTTT
CASSVAVRDTQYF
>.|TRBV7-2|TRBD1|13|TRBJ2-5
TGTGCCAGCAGCACCGGACAGGGACAGACCCAGTACTTC
CASSTGQGQTQYF
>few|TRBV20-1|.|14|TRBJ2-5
TGCAGTGCTAGAGCGTGGGGGGGCAAAGAGACCCAGTACTTC
CSARAWGGKETQYF
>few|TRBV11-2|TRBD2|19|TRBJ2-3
TGTGCCAGCAGCTTAGTAGCGGGACTAGCGGGAGGGATTACAGATACGCAGTATTTT
CASSLVAGLAGGITDTQYF
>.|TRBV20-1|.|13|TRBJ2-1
TGCAGTGCTGCTACACTAAGGTCCAATGAGCAGTTCTTC
CSAATLRSNEQFF
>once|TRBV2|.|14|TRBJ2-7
TGTGCCAGCACTCGACAGGACGGGTCCTACGAGCAGTACTTC
CASTRQDGSYEQYF
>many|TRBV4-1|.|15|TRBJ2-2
TGCGCCAGCAGGCCGACAGCCACGAACACCGGGGAGCTGTTTTTT
CASRPTATNTGELFF
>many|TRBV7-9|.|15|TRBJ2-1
TGTGCCACTCATCCGGGGCGGGCCTCCTACAATGAGCAGTTCTTC
CATHPGRASYNEQFF
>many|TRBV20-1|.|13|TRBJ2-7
TGCAGTGCTAGGTGGGGGGGGGCTTACGAGCAGTACTTC
CSARWGGAYEQYF
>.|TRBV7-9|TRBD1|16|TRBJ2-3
TGTGCCAGCAGCTCAATACAGGGGTACAGCACAGATACGCAGTATTTT
CASSSIQGYSTDTQYF
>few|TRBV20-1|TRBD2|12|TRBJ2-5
TGCAGTGCTAATCCGGGGGGGGAGACCCAGTACTTC
CSANPGGETQYF
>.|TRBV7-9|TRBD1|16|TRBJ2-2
TGTGCCAGCAGCTTTAGTCCAGGGGGTCGGACCGGGGAGCTGTTTTTT
CASSFSPGGRTGELFF
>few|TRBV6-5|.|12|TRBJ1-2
TGTGCCAGCACCGACAGAACCTATGGCTACACCTTC
CASTDRTYGYTF
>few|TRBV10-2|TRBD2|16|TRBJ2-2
TGCGCCAACTCCCCGGGACTAGCCAGGAACACCGGGGAGCTGTTTTTT
CANSPGLARNTGELFF
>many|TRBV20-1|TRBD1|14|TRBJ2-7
TGCAGTGCTCCGACAGGGTTCAGGCGCTACGAGCAGTACTTC
CSAPTGFRRYEQYF
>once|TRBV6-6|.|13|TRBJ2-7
TGTGCCAGCAGTCCATCCGGACAGAACGAGCAGTACTTC
CASSPSGQNEQYF
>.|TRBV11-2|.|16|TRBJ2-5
TGTGCCAGCAGCACCAAGGGTGGTAGAAGGATAGAGACCCAGTACTTC
CASSTKGGRRIETQYF
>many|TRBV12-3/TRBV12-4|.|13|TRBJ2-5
TGTGCCAGCAGTTTATACGTTGGGGAGACCCAGTACTTC
CASSLYVGETQYF
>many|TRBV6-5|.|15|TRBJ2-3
TGTGCCAGCAGTTACGTTCTCCGGGGCACAGATACGCAGTATTTT
CASSYVLRGTDTQYF
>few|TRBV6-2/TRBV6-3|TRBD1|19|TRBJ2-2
TGTGCCAGCAGTTATTCAATTACAATGGGACAGGATGACACCGGGGAGCTGTTTTTT
CASSYSITMGQDDTGELFF
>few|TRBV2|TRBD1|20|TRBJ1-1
TGTGCCAGCAGGGCAGGTGACAGGGGGCTGGAAGTGAAGTCGAGCACTGAAGCTTTCTTT
CASRAGDRGLEVKSSTEAFF
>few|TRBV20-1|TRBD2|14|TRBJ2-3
TGCAGTGCCCAGGTCGGGGGGGGCACAGATACGCAGTATTTT
CSAQVGGGTDTQYF
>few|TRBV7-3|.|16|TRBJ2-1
TGTGCCAGCAGCTTAAAATCCGGGGGCAAGGTTGGGCCGCTGTTCTTC
CASSLKSGGKVGPLFF
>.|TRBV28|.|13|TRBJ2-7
TGTGCCAGCAGTCCCCCCCCTACCTACGAGCAGTACTTC
CASSPPPTYEQYF
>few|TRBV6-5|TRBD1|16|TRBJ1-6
TGTGCCAGCAGTTCTCTGCCGGGACAGGGGAATTCACCCCTCCACTTT
CASSSLPGQGNSPLHF
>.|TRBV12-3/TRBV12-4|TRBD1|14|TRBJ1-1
TGTGCCAGCAGTTACCAGGGGGCGCAGACTGAAGCTTTCTTT
CASSYQGAQTEAFF